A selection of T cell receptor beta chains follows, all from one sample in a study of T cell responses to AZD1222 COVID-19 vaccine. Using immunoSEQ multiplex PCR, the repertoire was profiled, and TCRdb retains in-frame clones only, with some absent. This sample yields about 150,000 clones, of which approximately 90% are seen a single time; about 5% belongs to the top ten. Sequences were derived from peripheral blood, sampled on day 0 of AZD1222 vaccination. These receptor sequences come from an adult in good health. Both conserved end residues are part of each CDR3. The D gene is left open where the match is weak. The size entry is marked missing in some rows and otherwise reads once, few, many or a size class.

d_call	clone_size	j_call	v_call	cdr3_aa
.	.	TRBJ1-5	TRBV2	CASSFEVNQPQHF
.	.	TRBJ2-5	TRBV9	CASSVGGETQYF
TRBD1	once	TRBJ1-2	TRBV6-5	CASMRSGTANYGYTF
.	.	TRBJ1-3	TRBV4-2	CASSQDRGSWNTIYF
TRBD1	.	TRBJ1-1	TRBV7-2	CASSFQGGIGTEAFF
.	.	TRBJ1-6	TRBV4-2	CASSLADSPLHF
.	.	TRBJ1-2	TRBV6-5	CASRAGIFFNYGYTF
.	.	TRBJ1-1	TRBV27	CATGIAGRGTEAFF
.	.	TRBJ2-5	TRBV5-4	CASSRTDQETQYF
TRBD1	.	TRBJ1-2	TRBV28	CASSLYRGRRYGYTF
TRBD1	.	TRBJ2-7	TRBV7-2	CASSFMSGQGSYEQYF
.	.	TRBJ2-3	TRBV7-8	CASSLDMAGGTDTQYF
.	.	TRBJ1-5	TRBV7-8	CASSLGAGVIRQPQHF
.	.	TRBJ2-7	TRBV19	CASSPPFDGSYEQYF
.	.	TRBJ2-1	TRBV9	CASSVPAGNEQFF
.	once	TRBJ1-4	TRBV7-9	CASSSAATNEKLFF
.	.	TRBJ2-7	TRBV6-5	CASSLGGGGGYEQYF
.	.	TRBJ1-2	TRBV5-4	CASSSAADTGYTF
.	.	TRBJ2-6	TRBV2	CASSEGAGANVLTF
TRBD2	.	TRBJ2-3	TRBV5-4	CASSSRGGRPGSTDTQYF
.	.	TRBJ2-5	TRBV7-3	CASSSQYQETQYF
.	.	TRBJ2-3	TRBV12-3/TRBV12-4	CASSLERTDTQYF
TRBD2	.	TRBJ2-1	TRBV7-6	CASSERLAGVDEQFF
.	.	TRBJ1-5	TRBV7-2	CASTPGSNQPQHF
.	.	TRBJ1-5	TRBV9	CASSVDSDQPQHF
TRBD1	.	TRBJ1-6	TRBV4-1	CASSQAGGASNSPLHF
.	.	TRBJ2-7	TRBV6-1	CASSHRDNYEQYF
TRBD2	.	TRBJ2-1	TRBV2	CATSGRAYNEQFF
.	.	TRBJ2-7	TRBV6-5	CASSYGRDSYEQYF
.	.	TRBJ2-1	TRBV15	CATSRDPGTSPFF
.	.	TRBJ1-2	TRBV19	CASSMGRTNYGYTF
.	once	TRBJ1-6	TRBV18	CASSPGAPLHF
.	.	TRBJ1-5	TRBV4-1	CASSHSRGRGINQPQHF
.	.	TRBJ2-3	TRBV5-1	CASSLQGSPDTQYF
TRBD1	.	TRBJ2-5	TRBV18	CASSPQGQGIQYF
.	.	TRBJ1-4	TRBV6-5	CASRRGGSDDEKLFF
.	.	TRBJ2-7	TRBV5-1	CASSPFMGKEQYF
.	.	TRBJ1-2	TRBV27	CASSLGRANYGYTF
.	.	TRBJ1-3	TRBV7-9	CASSLAGNTIYF
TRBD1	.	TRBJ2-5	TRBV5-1	CASSLGTGGQETQYF
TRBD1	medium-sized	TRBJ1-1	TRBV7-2	CASSKDRKTPLNTEAFF
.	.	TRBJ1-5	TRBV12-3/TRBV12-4	CASSPEINQPQHF
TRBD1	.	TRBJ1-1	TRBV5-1	CASSLQGEGTEAFF
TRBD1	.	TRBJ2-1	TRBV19	CASLKTGSRNEQFF
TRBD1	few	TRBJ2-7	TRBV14	CASSWDRAYEQYF
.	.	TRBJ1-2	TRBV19	CASMQGLWYGYTF
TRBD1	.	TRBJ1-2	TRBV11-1	CASSRGQGNYGYTF
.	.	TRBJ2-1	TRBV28	CASGQVSYNEQFF
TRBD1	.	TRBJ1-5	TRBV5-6	CATTRQGLNQPQHF
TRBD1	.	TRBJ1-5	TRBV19	CASRQGAYSNQPQHF
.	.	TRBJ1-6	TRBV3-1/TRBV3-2	CASSPSINSPLHF